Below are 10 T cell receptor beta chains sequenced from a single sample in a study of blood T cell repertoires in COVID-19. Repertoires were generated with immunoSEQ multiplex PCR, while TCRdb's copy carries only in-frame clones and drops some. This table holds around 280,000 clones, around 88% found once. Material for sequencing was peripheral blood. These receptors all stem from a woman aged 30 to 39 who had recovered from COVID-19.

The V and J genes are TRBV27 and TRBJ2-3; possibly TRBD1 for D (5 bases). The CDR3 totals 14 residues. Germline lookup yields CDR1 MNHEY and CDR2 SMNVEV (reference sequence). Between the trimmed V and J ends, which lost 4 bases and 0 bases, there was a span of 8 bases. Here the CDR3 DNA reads TGTGCCAGCAGTTCCACAGGAAGCACAGATACGCAGTATTTT. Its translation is CASSSTGSTDTQYF.

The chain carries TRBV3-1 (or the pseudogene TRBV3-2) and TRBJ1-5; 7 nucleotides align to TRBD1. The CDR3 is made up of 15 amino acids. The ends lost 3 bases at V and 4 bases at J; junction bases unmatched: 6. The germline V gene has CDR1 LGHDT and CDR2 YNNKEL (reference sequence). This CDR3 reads CASSQTRQGNQPQHF. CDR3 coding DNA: TGTGCCAGCAGCCAGACACGACAGGGTAATCAGCCCCAGCATTTT.

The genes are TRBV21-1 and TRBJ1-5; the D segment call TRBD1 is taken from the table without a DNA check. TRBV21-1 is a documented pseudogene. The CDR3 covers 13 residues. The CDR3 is CASSRGQSSPQHF. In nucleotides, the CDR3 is TGTGCCAGCAGTCGGGGACAGTCCTCACCCCAGCATTTT.

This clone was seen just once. This CDR3 reads CASRPAPGVLTAIYF. The CDR3 bases are TGTGCCAGCAGACCGGCCCCGGGAGTTTTAACTGCCATATATTTT. V gene TRBV6-5 combines with J gene TRBJ1-3, with D unclear. This CDR3 region has 15 residues. Between the trimmed V and J ends, which lost 6 bases and 11 bases, there was a span of 23 bases. Germline CDR1 MNHEY, CDR2 SVGAGI.

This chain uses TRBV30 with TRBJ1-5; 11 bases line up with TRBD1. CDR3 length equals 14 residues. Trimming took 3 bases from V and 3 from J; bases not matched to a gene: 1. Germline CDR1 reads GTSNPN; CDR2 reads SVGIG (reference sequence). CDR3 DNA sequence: TGTGCCTGGAGGGACAGGGGGCACAATCAGCCCCAGCATTTT. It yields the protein CAWRDRGHNQPQHF.

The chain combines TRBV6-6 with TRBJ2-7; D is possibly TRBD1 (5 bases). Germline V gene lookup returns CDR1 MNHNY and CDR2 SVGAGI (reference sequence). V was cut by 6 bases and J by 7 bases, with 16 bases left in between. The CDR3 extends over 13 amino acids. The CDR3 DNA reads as TGTGCCAGCAGGAGACAGTCGGCCGTGGAGCAGTACTTC. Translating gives CASRRQSAVEQYF.

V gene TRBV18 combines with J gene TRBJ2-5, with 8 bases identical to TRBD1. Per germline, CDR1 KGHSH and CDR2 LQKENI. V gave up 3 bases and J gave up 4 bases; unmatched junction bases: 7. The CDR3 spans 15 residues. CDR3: CASSPPRQGTETQYF. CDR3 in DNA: TGTGCCAGCTCACCCCCTCGACAGGGGACAGAGACCCAGTACTTC.

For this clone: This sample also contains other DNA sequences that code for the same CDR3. In nucleotides, the CDR3 is TGTGCCAGCAGCTTAGGACAGGGCACCGGGGAGCTGTTTTTT. Translated, it gives CASSLGQGTGELFF. This rearrangement joins TRBV7-3 to TRBJ2-2; 8 bases fit TRBD1. The length of the CDR3 is 14 residues. CDR1 and CDR2 (germline): SGHTA, FQGTGA. V lost 2 bases, J lost 4 bases, and 0 bases stayed unmatched.

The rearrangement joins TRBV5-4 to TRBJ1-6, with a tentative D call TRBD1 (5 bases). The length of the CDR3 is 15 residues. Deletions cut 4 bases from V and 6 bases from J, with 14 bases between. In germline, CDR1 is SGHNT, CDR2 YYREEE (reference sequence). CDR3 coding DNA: TGTGCCAGCAGCGGATGGGGACTGACTAATTCACCCCTCCACTTT. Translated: CASSGWGLTNSPLHF. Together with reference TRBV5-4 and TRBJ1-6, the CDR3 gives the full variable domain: ETGVTQSPTHLIKTRGQQVTLRCSSQSGHNTVSWYQQALGQGPQFIFQYYREEENGRGNFPPRFSGLQFPNYSSELNVNALELDDSALYLCASSGWGLTNSPLHFGNGTRLTVT.

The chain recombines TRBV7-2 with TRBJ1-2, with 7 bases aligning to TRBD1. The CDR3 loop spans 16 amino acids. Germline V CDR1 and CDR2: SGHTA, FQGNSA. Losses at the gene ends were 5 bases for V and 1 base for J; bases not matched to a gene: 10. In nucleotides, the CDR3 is TGTGCCAGCAGCCTAACCTACAGGGGCGATAACTATGGCTACACCTTC. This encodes CASSLTYRGDNYGYTF.